Detailed here is one T cell receptor (beta chain). This receptor's antigen is unknown. No per-base quality is available; no much larger clone lies one base away. CDR1 and CDR2, looked up from the germline V gene (reference sequence), are SEHNR and FQNEAQ. Trimming leaves V shorter by 5 bases and J shorter by 5 bases, with the junction holding 9 bases beyond the gene matches. The CDR3 covers 16 residues, taking in both the cysteine and the phenylalanine. CDR3 DNA only is kept here, 48 bases in frame from base 1. TCR beta CDR3 regions were amplified from RNA transcripts. The TCR CDR3 was subjected to a first round of RT-PCR using the HTBI primer set and the Qiagen OneStep RT-PCR kit. The libraries were constructed in a second round of multiplex PCR and then size-selected and purified. Libraries were sequenced paired-end with 100 bp reads on an Illumina HiSeq2000. Concerning the study's data processing: SOAPnuke was used to process the raw data, throwing out any read that contained adapters or uncalled bases, had a mean Phred below 15, or lacked an exact constant-primer or identifier match. High-quality paired reads were merged with COPE v1.2.5, and unique nucleotide sequences were defined as clonotypes. MiTCR v1.1 was used to align the clonotypes against IMGT TRBV, TRBD and TRBJ reference segments. The analysis included only V-J combinations with a frequency above 0.0001, which together covered roughly 99% of the repertoires. A TCS score was defined as the ratio of F50 (clonal expansion) to E x V (chaos), with BLOSUM62-based TCRdist applied between CDR3 peptides within each V-J. Welch's t-statistics and random forest reduced around 550 V-J features to 10 to 15, which were used in a naive Bayes classifier (R e1071). The raw public data were reprocessed by TCRdb itself: fastp quality trimming at Q25, MiXCR clonotype calling, in-frame beta chains only. Entries are consolidated by CDR3 protein sequence, retaining the most common genes and DNA. TCRdb, not the original authors, processed these V and J calls. The sample profile shows 300,000 or so distinct CDR3 sequences; roughly 23% of them were found once. The ten largest clones add up to under 55% of the sample.

The data stem from a study of T cells in Graves' hyperthyroidism and ophthalmopathy (dated by TCRdb to about 2019). Background for the entire study: Peripheral blood was collected at initial diagnosis, before any treatment. TCR V-J signatures able to tell the groups apart were searched for in a discovery cohort of 100 patients, of whom more than 40 had Graves' ophthalmopathy and around 56 had stable Graves' hyperthyroidism. For training and testing, the 95 to 100 patients in the discovery cohort were randomly divided in a 7:3 ratio. The study also compared thyroid tissue and blood T-cell repertoires from several Graves' hyperthyroidism patients. An independent validation cohort of about 20 hyperthyroidism patients and approximately 16 patients who later progressed to ophthalmopathy tested prospective prediction of ophthalmopathy. Following sampling, methimazole starting at 30 mg daily was given to hyperthyroidism patients, and high-dose intravenous methylprednisolone was given to ophthalmopathy patients. According to the paper, TCR Vbeta CDR3 sequencing was carried out on approximately 140 peripheral blood samples, which came from about 45 ophthalmopathy, approximately 72 hyperthyroidism and roughly 17 progressor patients.

Stable Graves' hyperthyroidism was defined as the absence of progression to ophthalmopathy over 18 months of follow-up. Hyperthyroidism patients were newly diagnosed, with disease duration under 2 months, and aged 18 to 65 years. Patients with uncontrolled infections, other autoimmune diseases, pregnancy or lactation were excluded. Diagnoses were based on clinical symptoms, serum thyroxine and TRAb, thyroid ultrasound and orbital computed tomography. Ficoll-Paque density gradient centrifugation was used to isolate PBMCs from about 10 ml of fresh peripheral blood. Total RNA was extracted with Trizol reagent, and quality was checked on an Agilent 2100 Bioanalyzer. What the authors observed across the whole study: Blood samples also contained most of the expanded thyroid clonotypes (frequency above 0.001), which suggests that blood repertoires may reflect thyroid immune responses. No statistical method was used to fix the sample size in advance, and group allocation was not hidden from the investigators. In cross-validation, a model built on a 13 V-J signature told ophthalmopathy apart from stable hyperthyroidism with over 85% sensitivity and about 81% specificity, and in testing the same model reached 80%/75%. In validation, the model predicted progression to ophthalmopathy a median of roughly six months before onset, with roughly 70% sensitivity and about 75% specificity.

The sample comprised blood. The V and J segments used are TRBV7-9 and TRBJ2-5, with 12 middle bases fitting TRBD2. This TCR was sampled from a woman between 50 and 59 years old with Graves' hyperthyroidism. The DNA sequence is as follows: TGTGCCAGCAGCCGACTAGCGGGAGATGGAAGGGAGACCCAGTACTTC. The translation is CASSRLAGDGRETQYF.